The next 18 T cell receptor beta chains were all read from a single sample in a study of T cells after yellow fever vaccination. Each CDR3 protein gets one entry after TCRdb re-called the 5' RACE reads with MiXCR. In the table there are around 350,000 distinct CDR3 sequences, over 5% of which are singletons. Sequences were derived from PBMCs, sampled 5 days after the yellow fever booster vaccination. Every receptor here comes from a young man who received the YFV17D yellow fever vaccine.

A few counts support this clonotype. This sequence joins TRBV23-1 and TRBJ2-3; 9 bases align to TRBD1. TRBV23-1 is given ORF status, its function remaining uncertain. V was pared by 0 bases and J by 5 bases, with 12 bases of the junction left unmatched. This CDR3 has 18 residues. In nucleotides, the CDR3 is TGCGCCAGCAGTCAATCCTATTCTACGGGACAGGGTAAAGATACGCAGTATTTT. Translating it yields CASSQSYSTGQGKDTQYF.

This clonotype was seen repeatedly, ten times or more. V gene TRBV28 combines with J gene TRBJ2-1; D not resolved. CDR1 MDHEN and CDR2 SYDVKM come from the germline V gene. There are 14 residues in the CDR3. With 8 bases removed from V and 9 bases from J, the gap between germline ends came to 20 bases. CDR3 sequence reads: CASPKTRLGGEQFF. In nucleotides, the CDR3 is TGTGCCAGCCCTAAGACGCGCTTAGGCGGTGAGCAGTTCTTC.

This clonotype has just a few counts. This chain joins TRBV7-9 and TRBJ2-5, with 7 bases identical to TRBD1. The CDR3 runs 14 residues. CDR1 is SEHNR and CDR2 is FQNEAQ in the germline V gene (reference sequence). V was clipped by 6 bases and J by 0 bases; unmatched bases: 4. The CDR3 region is CASSLQGYQETQYF. The DNA of the CDR3 is TGTGCCAGCAGTTTACAGGGGTACCAAGAGACCCAGTACTTC.

The chain recombines TRBV21-1 with TRBJ2-7; TRBD2, as called in the table, went unchecked against the DNA. TRBV21-1 is a pseudogene locus. The CDR3 has 16 residues. The CDR3 region is CASSAAPARRGYEQYF. The CDR3 region has the DNA TGTGCCAGCAGCGCAGCCCCGGCCAGAAGAGGGTACGAGCAGTACTTC.

This clonotype has ten or more counts. The chain links TRBV3-1 to TRBJ2-1; D possibly corresponds to TRBD2 (6 bases). V was pared by 2 bases and J by 6 bases, with 17 bases between. Germline V CDR1 and CDR2: LGHDT, YNNKEL (reference sequence). This CDR3 has 16 residues. The CDR3 region is CASSQIQRVTSNEQFF. The CDR3 DNA follows: TGTGCCAGCAGCCAAATTCAGCGGGTGACGTCCAATGAGCAGTTCTTC.

This clonotype has just a few counts. This chain connects TRBV10-3 to TRBJ2-1; D ambiguous. This CDR3 region has 13 residues. Germline CDR1 reads ENHRY; CDR2 reads SYGVKD. Deletions cut 2 bases from V and 7 bases from J, with 9 bases between. The CDR3 loop is CAISEPKINEQFF. The CDR3, as DNA: TGTGCCATCAGTGAGCCGAAAATAAATGAGCAGTTCTTC.

The gene calls are TRBV5-1 and TRBJ1-5; D remains unclear. Germline V gene lookup returns CDR1 SGHRS and CDR2 YFSETQ. V shed 3 bases and J shed 6 bases, with 13 bases lying between them. CDR3 length: 14 amino acids. Here the CDR3 reads CASSSGEGGQPQHF. CDR3 coding DNA: TGCGCCAGCAGCTCCGGGGAGGGCGGTCAGCCCCAGCATTTT. Full variable domain (rest looked up from reference TRBV5-1 and TRBJ1-5): KAGVTQTPRYLIKTRGQQVTLSCSPISGHRSVSWYQQTPGQGLQFLFEYFSETQRNKGNFPGRFSGRQFSNSRSEMNVSTLELGDSALYLCASSSGEGGQPQHFGDGTRLSIL.

This clonotype was seen only a few times. The rearrangement links TRBV11-1 to TRBJ2-1; D perhaps matches TRBD2 (6 bases). V was shortened by 2 bases and J by 0 bases, with 20 bases between the two germline ends. The CDR3 is made up of 19 amino acids. The germline gives CDR1 SGHAT, CDR2 FQDESV (reference sequence). In DNA, the CDR3 is TGTGCCAGCAGCTTACCCCCTCCGAGGCGGGACGTCTCCTACAATGAGCAGTTCTTC. Protein product: CASSLPPPRRDVSYNEQFF.

This chain connects TRBV6-2 or TRBV6-3 to TRBJ2-2; tentatively, D is TRBD2 (6 bases). Germline lookup yields CDR1 MNHEY and CDR2 SVGEGT. The CDR3 extends over 13 amino acids. Deletions cut 10 bases from V and 4 bases from J, with 13 bases between. As DNA, the CDR3 is TGTGCCACCAAAAAGGAGGGCACCGGGGAGCTGTTTTTT. Translation gives CATKKEGTGELFF.

The rearrangement joins TRBV20-1 to TRBJ2-3; D is tentatively TRBD1 or TRBD2 (5 bases each). This CDR3 has 16 residues. Germline CDR1 and CDR2: DFQATT and SNEGSKA (reference sequence). V shed 5 bases and J shed 6 bases, with 24 bases lying between them. CDR3 protein: CSAAGTQRFHLDTQYF. CDR3 bases: TGCAGTGCTGCCGGGACCCAAAGGTTTCATCTCGATACGCAGTATTTT.

A few counts support this clonotype. The chain uses TRBV19 and TRBJ1-5; D is unresolved. Trimming took 3 bases from V and 7 from J, leaving 16 bases between them. The CDR3 loop spans 15 amino acids. In germline, CDR1 is LNHDA, CDR2 SQIVND (reference sequence). The CDR3 DNA sequence: TGTGCCAGTAGTATGGAGAACAAGGGTTTACAGCCCCAGCATTTT. It is translated as CASSMENKGLQPQHF.

Ten or more counts support this clonotype. CDR3 sequence: CSAGLAGGWDEQYF. CDR3 coding DNA: TGCAGTGCTGGATTAGCGGGAGGGTGGGACGAGCAGTACTTC. The V call is TRBV20-1, the J call TRBJ2-7; 11 bases map to TRBD2. The CDR3 consists of 14 residues. The junction had 8 bases not matched to a gene; V was cut back by 5 bases and J by 5 bases. Per the germline V gene, CDR1 is DFQATT and CDR2 is SNEGSKA (reference sequence).

The chain combines TRBV5-6 with TRBJ2-7; tentative D call: TRBD2 (6 bases). This CDR3 has 15 amino acids. V was trimmed by 0 bases and J by 3 bases, leaving 13 bases between them. Germline V gene data show CDR1 as SGHDT and CDR2 as YYEEEE. The CDR3 DNA sequence: TGTGCCAGCAGCTTGGGTGCGGGGCGGTACTACGAGCAGTACTTC. The encoded protein is CASSLGAGRYYEQYF.

This clonotype was seen more than once but under ten times. The rearrangement links TRBV20-1 to TRBJ2-1; TRBD2 agrees at 8 bases. The CDR3 is made up of 16 amino acids. Trimming took 3 bases from V and 4 from J; bases not matched to a gene: 11. Germline V CDR1 and CDR2: DFQATT, SNEGSKA (reference sequence). The CDR3 nucleotides are TGCAGTGCTAGTTCGTCCAGCGGGAGAGCTTACAATGAGCAGTTCTTC. As protein: CSASSSSGRAYNEQFF.

This clonotype appeared many times. This chain joins TRBV5-1 and TRBJ1-2; D ambiguous. The V gene lost 5 bases and the J gene lost 2 bases, with 4 bases spanning the gap. CDR3 length equals 11 residues. Looked up from germline, CDR1 is SGHRS and CDR2 is YFSETQ. DNA for the CDR3: TGCGCCAGCAGTGCAAACTATGGCTACACCTTC. It translates to CASSANYGYTF.

V is TRBV12-3 or TRBV12-4 and J is TRBJ1-1, with D possibly being TRBD1 (6 bases). The CDR3 consists of 14 residues. Trimming removed 6 bases from V and 11 bases from J, with 22 bases in between. CDR3 coding DNA: TGTGCCAGCAGCTCTCCCTCGGACAGTCCGGTGGCTTTCTTT. It is translated as CASSSPSDSPVAFF.

This clonotype was recorded many times. V and J are TRBV20-1 and TRBJ1-4, with D perhaps matching TRBD1 (5 bases). This CDR3 region has 11 residues. Germline V gene data show CDR1 as DFQATT and CDR2 as SNEGSKA (reference sequence). V lost 3 bases to trimming and J lost 8 bases, with 7 bases between them. For the CDR3, the DNA is TGCAGTGCTAGCCCAGGGGAAAAACTGTTTTTT. This encodes CSASPGEKLFF.

The V call is TRBV11-2, the J call TRBJ2-3, with D uncertain. The V gene's germline CDR1 is SGHAT and CDR2 FQNNGV. Trimming shortened V by 3 bases and J by 7 bases, and 14 bases separated the two germline ends. The CDR3 runs 14 residues. CDR3 coding DNA: TGTGCCAGCAGCTTTTACGGTGTGACGAATACGCAGTATTTT. Protein: CASSFYGVTNTQYF.